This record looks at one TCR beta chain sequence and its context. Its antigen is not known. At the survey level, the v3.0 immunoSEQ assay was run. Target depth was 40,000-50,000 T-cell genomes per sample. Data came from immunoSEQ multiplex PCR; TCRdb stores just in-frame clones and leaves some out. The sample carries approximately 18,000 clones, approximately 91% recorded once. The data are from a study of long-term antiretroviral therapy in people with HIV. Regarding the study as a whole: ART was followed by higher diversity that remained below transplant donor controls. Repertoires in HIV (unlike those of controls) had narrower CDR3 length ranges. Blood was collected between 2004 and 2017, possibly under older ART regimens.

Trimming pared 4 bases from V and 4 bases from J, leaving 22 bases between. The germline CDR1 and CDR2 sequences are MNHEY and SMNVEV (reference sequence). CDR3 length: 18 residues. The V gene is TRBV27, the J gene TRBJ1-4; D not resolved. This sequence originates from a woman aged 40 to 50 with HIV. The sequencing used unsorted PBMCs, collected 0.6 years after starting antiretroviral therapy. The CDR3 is CASSYNSPFIGFNEKLFF. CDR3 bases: TGTGCCAGCAGTTATAACAGCCCCTTTATTGGGTTTAATGAAAAACTGTTTTTT.